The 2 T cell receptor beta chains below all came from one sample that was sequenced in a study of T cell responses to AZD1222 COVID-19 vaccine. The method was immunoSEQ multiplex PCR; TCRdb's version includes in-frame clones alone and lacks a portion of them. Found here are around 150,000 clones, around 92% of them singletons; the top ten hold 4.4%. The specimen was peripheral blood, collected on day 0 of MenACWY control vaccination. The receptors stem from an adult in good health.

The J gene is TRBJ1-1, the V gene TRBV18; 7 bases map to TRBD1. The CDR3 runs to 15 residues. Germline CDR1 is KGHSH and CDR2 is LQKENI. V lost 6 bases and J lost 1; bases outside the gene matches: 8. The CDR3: CASSPTQGGNTEAFF. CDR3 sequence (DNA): TGTGCCAGCTCGCCAACTCAGGGGGGGAACACTGAAGCTTTCTTT.

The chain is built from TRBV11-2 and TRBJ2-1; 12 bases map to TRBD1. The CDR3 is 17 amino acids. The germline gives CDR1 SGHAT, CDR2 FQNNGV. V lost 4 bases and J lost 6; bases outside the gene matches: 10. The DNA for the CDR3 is TGTGCCAGCAGCTCCTTGGGACAGGGGGCTATTCCCAATGAGCAGTTCTTC. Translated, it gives CASSSLGQGAIPNEQFF.